This passage covers 30 T cell receptor beta chains from one sample sequenced in a study of cytomegalovirus exposure and HLA in healthy donors. The PCR made use of 60 Vbeta and 13 Jbeta primers. The repertoire was sequenced with immunoSEQ multiplex PCR; TCRdb's copy has only in-frame clones and lacks some. This sample has around 150,000 clones, with around 72% found just once. Specimen: PBMCs. The receptors originated from a man aged 40-55 years in good health and CMV-seronegative.

This chain links TRBV5-1 with TRBJ2-7, with a weak D call TRBD2 (5 bases). Per the germline V gene, CDR1 is SGHRS and CDR2 is YFSETQ. Trimming stripped 4 bases from V and 6 bases from J, with 26 bases between. This CDR3 is built from 17 residues. CDR3 coding DNA: TGCGCCAGCAGCCCGGGGATAGGTCGACGGGGATCGGGCGAGCAGTACTTC. As protein: CASSPGIGRRGSGEQYF.

There are a few counts of this clone. This chain joins TRBV11-2 and TRBJ1-2, with D possibly TRBD1 on 5 matching bases. CDR3 size: 16 residues. Trimming took off 5 bases at V and 2 bases at J, with 18 bases between the two ends. Per germline, CDR1 SGHAT and CDR2 FQNNGV. This CDR3 reads CASSKAPETANYGYTF. CDR3 coding DNA: TGTGCCAGCAGCAAGGCCCCGGAGACAGCAAACTATGGCTACACCTTC.

This clone was observed a few times. This chain joins TRBV9 and TRBJ1-3, with TRBD1 matching over 8 bases. Germline CDR1 reads SGDLS; CDR2 reads YYNGEE. Unmatched junction bases numbered 7, after V lost 0 bases and J lost 5 bases. This CDR3 comprises 16 residues. The CDR3 loop is CASSVEGRGQRNTIYF. In DNA form, the CDR3 reads TGTGCCAGCAGCGTAGAGGGCAGGGGGCAGAGAAACACCATATATTTT. The full variable domain, rest sourced from reference TRBV9 and TRBJ1-3, is DSGVTQTPKHLITATGQRVTLRCSPRSGDLSVYWYQQSLDQGLQFLIQYYNGEERAKGNILERFSAQQFPDLHSELNLSSLELGDSALYFCASSVEGRGQRNTIYFGEGSWLTVV.

This chain joins TRBV2 and TRBJ1-6; a weak D match, TRBD1 (6 bases). The length of the CDR3 is 17 residues. In germline, CDR1 is SNHLY, CDR2 FYNNEI. Trimming took 4 bases from V and 6 from J, leaving 19 bases between them. The CDR3 DNA reads TGTGCCAGCAGTGCGAGCCGTAGGACAGATTTTAATTCACCCCTCCACTTT. Protein: CASSASRRTDFNSPLHF.

The V call is TRBV6-1, the J call TRBJ2-6, with D possibly matching TRBD2 (5 bases). CDR3 size: 17 residues. Looked up from germline, CDR1 is MNHNS and CDR2 is SASEGT. V gave up 1 base and J gave up 0 bases, with 10 bases separating them. The CDR3 coding sequence is TGTGCCAGCAGTGAAGTACTAGTCAGCTCTGGGGCCAACGTCCTGACTTTC. Its protein is CASSEVLVSSGANVLTF.

This clone was recorded once. The chain joins TRBV6-6 to TRBJ2-1; 9 nucleotides match TRBD2. Germline CDR1 reads MNHNY; CDR2 reads SVGAGI (reference sequence). The CDR3 is 16 residues long. After removal of 2 bases from V and 7 bases from J, the junction contained 9 bases not matched to a gene. CDR3 residues: CASSYGREGLRNEQFF. The CDR3 bases are TGTGCCAGCAGTTACGGGCGGGAGGGCCTAAGGAATGAGCAGTTCTTC.

The chain has TRBV4-1 and TRBJ1-3; TRBD1 might be the D (5 bases). Trimming cost V 4 bases and J 3 bases, with 13 bases left between them. The CDR3 loop spans 15 amino acids. Germline loops: CDR1 MGHRA, CDR2 YSYEKL. This CDR3 is CASSRFQGVGNTIYF. CDR3 nucleotide sequence: TGCGCCAGCAGCCGCTTTCAGGGTGTTGGAAACACCATATATTTT.

The V gene is TRBV7-8, the J gene TRBJ2-1, with TRBD2 identical over 14 bases. Trimming removed 5 bases from V and 4 bases from J; junction bases left unmatched: 10. Germline V gene sequence: CDR1 SGHVS, CDR2 FQNEAQ. The CDR3 sequence is 18 residues long. The CDR3 protein is CASSQGLAGALGYNEQFF. The CDR3 bases are TGTGCCAGCAGCCAGGGACTAGCGGGAGCCTTAGGGTACAATGAGCAGTTCTTC. Complete variable domain (other parts from reference TRBV7-8 and TRBJ2-1): GAGVSQSPRYKVAKRGQDVALRCDPISGHVSLFWYQQALGQGPEFLTYFQNEAQLDKSGLPSDRFFAERPEGSVSTLKIQRTQQEDSAVYLCASSQGLAGALGYNEQFFGPGTRLTVL.

This clone has a single count. V gene TRBV18 combines with J gene TRBJ2-3, with a tentative D call TRBD1 (5 bases). Looked up from germline, CDR1 is KGHSH and CDR2 is LQKENI. The CDR3 runs to 15 residues. V shed 1 base and J shed 4 bases, with 12 bases lying between them. The CDR3 region is CASSPLKGISDTQYF. CDR3 nucleotide sequence: TGTGCCAGCTCACCACTCAAGGGGATCTCAGATACGCAGTATTTT.

The chain has TRBV7-3 and TRBJ2-1, with a possible D match to TRBD1 (5 bases). CDR1 is SGHTA and CDR2 is FQGTGA in the germline V gene. Trimming left V 2 bases short and J 8 bases short, with 13 bases between. The CDR3 totals 14 residues. The CDR3 reads CASSLQGGGYEQFF. The CDR3 nucleotides are TGTGCCAGCAGCTTACAGGGTGGTGGGTATGAGCAGTTCTTC.

This chain links TRBV19 with TRBJ2-2, with 13 bases that match TRBD2. Germline loops: CDR1 LNHDA, CDR2 SQIVND (reference sequence). The V segment lost 3 bases and the J segment 4 bases; nucleotides outside the gene matches: 5. The CDR3 is 17 amino acids. CDR3: CASSIRTSGSATGELFF. For the CDR3, the DNA is TGTGCCAGTAGTATTCGGACTAGCGGGAGTGCCACCGGGGAGCTGTTTTTT.

The chain has TRBV7-2 and TRBJ2-3; 8 positions match TRBD2. The length of the CDR3 is 15 residues. V dropped 3 bases and J dropped 3; count of bases not matched to a gene: 5. Germline V gene sequence: CDR1 SGHTA, CDR2 FQGNSA. CDR3 loop: CASSFVVAGTDTQYF. The DNA of the CDR3 is TGTGCCAGCAGCTTCGTGGTAGCGGGAACAGATACGCAGTATTTT.

This chain uses TRBV6-1 with TRBJ2-7; D remains ambiguous. The CDR3 spans 12 residues. The germline gives CDR1 MNHNS, CDR2 SASEGT. V was pared by 4 bases and J by 3 bases, with 7 bases between. CDR3 residues: CASSAQYYEQYF. The CDR3 bases are TGTGCCAGCAGTGCCCAGTACTACGAGCAGTACTTC.

This sequence joins TRBV19 and TRBJ2-7; 9 nucleotides match TRBD1. Per the germline V gene, CDR1 is LNHDA and CDR2 is SQIVND (reference sequence). Unmatched junction bases numbered 3, after V lost 6 bases and J lost 3 bases. CDR3 length equals 13 residues. CDR3 in amino acids: CASSRDRDYEQYF. The DNA of the CDR3 is TGTGCCAGTAGCAGGGACAGGGACTACGAGCAGTACTTC.

This chain connects TRBV9 to TRBJ2-1; possibly TRBD1 for D (6 bases). The germline gives CDR1 SGDLS, CDR2 YYNGEE. V lost 4 bases, J lost 15 bases, and 20 bases lay in between. The CDR3 consists of 13 residues. In nucleotides, the CDR3 is TGTGCCAGCAGCCCCAGGGGAGCCCCTACAGTGTTCTTC. Protein product: CASSPRGAPTVFF.

The chain recombines TRBV6-4 with TRBJ2-1, with TRBD1 matching over 9 bases. CDR3 size: 15 residues. V gave up 5 bases and J gave up 5 bases; unmatched junction bases: 7. CDR1 is MRHNA and CDR2 is SNTAGT in the germline V gene. The CDR3 nucleotides are TGTGCCAGCAGTTTACAGGGGGCCCTAAACAATGAGCAGTTCTTC. Translated: CASSLQGALNNEQFF.

This clone came up a few times. This chain links TRBV11-2 with TRBJ2-5, with a weak D call TRBD1 (6 bases). Trimming shortened V by 3 bases and J by 1 base, and 12 bases separated the two germline ends. The CDR3 extends over 15 amino acids. Germline V gene data show CDR1 as SGHAT and CDR2 as FQNNGV. CDR3 in DNA: TGTGCCAGCAGCTTTGAGGGACATTTCCAAGAGACCCAGTACTTC. Translating gives CASSFEGHFQETQYF.

The chain recombines TRBV19 with TRBJ1-3; 7 bases map to TRBD1. J gave up 4 bases and V 8 bases, and 8 bases lay outside the gene matches. This CDR3 is built from 14 residues. The V gene's germline CDR1 is LNHDA and CDR2 SQIVND (reference sequence). CDR3 nucleotide sequence: TGTGCCAGTGCGATGGGACAGAAAGGAAACACCATATATTTT. Protein sequence: CASAMGQKGNTIYF.

CDR3 amino acids: CASGLGGFSGRPLSKQFF. CDR3 coding DNA: TGTGCTAGTGGTTTGGGTGGGTTCAGCGGGAGGCCACTTTCCAAGCAGTTCTTC. V usage is TRBV12-5 and J usage is TRBJ2-1; 9 nucleotides align to TRBD2. Losses at the gene ends were 1 base for V and 11 bases for J; bases not matched to a gene: 18. The CDR3 spans 18 residues. Per the germline V gene, CDR1 is LGHNT and CDR2 is FRNRAP.

The chain links TRBV2 to TRBJ1-2, with a weak D call TRBD1 (5 bases). CDR1 is SNHLY and CDR2 is FYNNEI in the germline V gene. With 1 base removed from V and 7 bases from J, the gap between germline ends came to 10 bases. This CDR3 has 13 residues. CDR3 protein: CASSEGGPAGYTF. In DNA form, the CDR3 reads TGTGCCAGCAGTGAAGGGGGCCCCGCTGGCTACACCTTC.

The rearrangement joins TRBV15 to TRBJ1-5; tentative D call: TRBD1 (5 bases). Germline V gene data show CDR1 as LNHNV and CDR2 as YYDKDF (reference sequence). CDR3 length: 16 residues. V lost 1 base, J lost 4 bases, and 14 bases lay in between. This chain's CDR3 is CATSRALGQANQPQHF. The CDR3 DNA follows: TGTGCCACCAGCAGAGCCTTGGGGCAGGCTAATCAGCCCCAGCATTTT.

The rearrangement joins TRBV27 to TRBJ2-1, with 7 bases matching TRBD1. The CDR3 sequence is 13 residues long. CDR1 MNHEY and CDR2 SMNVEV come from the germline V gene (reference sequence). V lost 5 bases and J lost 10; bases outside the gene matches: 8. The CDR3, as DNA: TGTGCCAGCAGTATGGGACAGTCCGGAGAGCAGTTCTTC. Translating gives CASSMGQSGEQFF.

The V and J genes are TRBV4-1 and TRBJ2-2; TRBD2 aligns across 8 bases. The trim removed 0 bases at V and 8 bases at J, leaving 11 bases unmatched. Germline loops: CDR1 MGHRA, CDR2 YSYEKL. The CDR3 runs 17 residues. The CDR3 sequence is CASSQEATGGPRGELFF. Written as DNA, the CDR3 is TGCGCCAGCAGCCAAGAAGCCACGGGGGGGCCGCGAGGGGAGCTGTTTTTT.

This clone was counted a few times. V is TRBV4-1 and J is TRBJ2-2; 14 nucleotides agree with TRBD2. The J segment lost 8 bases and the V segment lost 2 bases, leaving 10 bases of the junction unmatched. The CDR3 is 18 amino acids. Germline CDR1 and CDR2: MGHRA and YSYEKL. The CDR3 sequence: CASSQIDLGLAGVGELFF. DNA for the CDR3: TGCGCCAGCAGCCAAATAGACTTGGGACTAGCGGGGGTAGGGGAGCTGTTTTTT.

In this sample, this clone turned up a few times. V and J are TRBV29-1 and TRBJ1-1, with 7 nucleotides matching TRBD1. CDR1 is SQVTM, CDR2 ANQGSEA, per germline. The CDR3 loop spans 17 amino acids. V gave up 1 base and J gave up 0 bases; unmatched junction bases: 11. The CDR3: CSVEGETGMYMNTEAFF. The CDR3 DNA reads TGCAGCGTTGAAGGTGAGACAGGGATGTATATGAACACTGAAGCTTTCTTT.

This clone was observed a few times. This rearrangement joins TRBV6-1 to TRBJ1-2; TRBD1 matches 8 bases. The CDR3 is 15 amino acids. Per germline, CDR1 MNHNS and CDR2 SASEGT. Unmatched junction bases numbered 0, after V lost 0 bases and J lost 0 bases. The CDR3, as DNA: TGTGCCAGCAGTGAAGCACAGGGGGCTAACTATGGCTACACCTTC. It specifies CASSEAQGANYGYTF.

This chain links TRBV7-2 with TRBJ2-3, with 7 bases that match TRBD1. J gave up 2 bases and V 1 base, and 3 bases lay outside the gene matches. The CDR3 consists of 15 residues. Germline V CDR1 and CDR2: SGHTA, FQGNSA. CDR3: CASSLVGTATDTQYF. CDR3 nucleotides: TGTGCCAGCAGCTTAGTGGGGACAGCCACAGATACGCAGTATTTT.

The chain combines TRBV28 with TRBJ2-1, with 8 nucleotides matching TRBD1. Trimming took 5 bases from V and 7 from J; bases not matched to a gene: 16. From germline, CDR1 is MDHEN and CDR2 SYDVKM. The length of the CDR3 is 17 residues. CDR3 amino acids: CASSRIEAQGALNEQFF. For the CDR3, the DNA is TGTGCCAGCAGTAGAATCGAAGCCCAGGGGGCGTTGAATGAGCAGTTCTTC.

The chain recombines TRBV4-2 with TRBJ1-4; D perhaps matches TRBD1 (5 bases). The CDR3 length is 16 residues. Germline V gene lookup returns CDR1 LGHNA and CDR2 YNFKEQ. The V gene lost 8 bases and the J gene lost 0 bases, with 16 bases spanning the gap. The CDR3 nucleotides read TGTGCCAGCGGCACGGGGGGGAGGGCAACTAATGAAAAACTGTTTTTT. This translates into CASGTGGRATNEKLFF.

A few counts support this clone. This chain uses TRBV6-1 with TRBJ1-4; 9 nucleotides align to TRBD1. Germline trimming cut 6 bases from V and 5 bases from J; bases unmatched to any gene: 7. Germline-derived CDR1 and CDR2 are MNHNS and SASEGT. The CDR3 consists of 15 residues. The CDR3, as DNA: TGTGCCAGCAGAGAAACGACAGGGGGGAATGAAAAACTGTTTTTT. It translates to CASRETTGGNEKLFF.